The clone carrying this T cell receptor beta chain appeared once. Primers for the PCR totalled 60 Vbeta and 13 Jbeta. Only in-frame clones appear in the TCRdb table, and some are missing; sequencing was by immunoSEQ multiplex PCR. The table shows 130,000 or so clones, with 65% to 80% occurring only once. The record originates from a study of cytomegalovirus exposure and HLA in healthy donors. Material: PBMCs. The sequence came from a woman aged 40 to 49 in good health and CMV-seropositive.

In nucleotides, the CDR3 is TGTGCCAGCAGCTTAAGGAGGGGGCTCTACGAGCAGTACTTC. Translating gives CASSLRRGLYEQYF. V gene TRBV7-2 combines with J gene TRBJ2-7; a possible D gene is TRBD1 (7 bases). Trimming shortened V by 2 bases and J by 3 bases, and 11 bases separated the two germline ends. Per the germline V gene, CDR1 is SGHTA and CDR2 is FQGNSA. The length of the CDR3 is 14 residues. The complete variable domain, with remaining parts taken from reference TRBV7-2 and TRBJ2-7, reads GAGVSQSPSNKVTEKGKDVELRCDPISGHTALYWYRQSLGQGLEFLIYFQGNSAPDKSGLPSDRFSAERTGGSVSTLTIQRTQQEDSAVYLCASSLRRGLYEQYFGPGTRLTVT.